The subject of this entry is one TCR beta chain. The antigen is unknown. This CDR3 region has 16 residues. The V gene's germline CDR1 is LNHDA and CDR2 SQIVND (reference sequence). The V and J ends lost 1 base and 5 bases respectively, with 17 bases between them. This sample was taken from a study of cytomegalovirus exposure and HLA in healthy donors. Study outcomes and limitations: Some highly shared sequence variants likely arose as a pipeline artifact. Relative to the roughly 690-donor mean, N-insertions were reportedly fewer in an Asian-associated ancestry cluster in a later analysis. A later analysis appeared to link common viral pathogens to several of the most significant clusters.

PCR used 60 Vbeta primers and 13 Jbeta primers. TCRdb keeps only in-frame clones here, not all; method: immunoSEQ multiplex PCR. The data hold about 130,000 clones, with about 63% observed a single time. This clonotype was sampled from a man younger than 40 in good health and CMV-seropositive. The rearrangement links TRBV19 to TRBJ2-5, with D tentatively TRBD2 (5 bases). The sample consisted of PBMCs. This CDR3 is CASSIGSGLGVETQYF. The CDR3 coding sequence is TGTGCCAGTAGTATAGGTTCCGGGCTGGGAGTGGAGACCCAGTACTTC.